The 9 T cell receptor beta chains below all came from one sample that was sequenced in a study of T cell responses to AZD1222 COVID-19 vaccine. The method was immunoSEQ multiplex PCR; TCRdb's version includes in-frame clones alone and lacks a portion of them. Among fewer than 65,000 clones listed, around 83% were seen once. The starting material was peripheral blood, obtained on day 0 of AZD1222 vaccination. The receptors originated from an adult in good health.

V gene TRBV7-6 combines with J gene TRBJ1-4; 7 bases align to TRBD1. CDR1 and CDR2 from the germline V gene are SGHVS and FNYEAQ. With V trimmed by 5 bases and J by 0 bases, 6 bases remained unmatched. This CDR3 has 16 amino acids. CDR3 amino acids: CASSAPGTATNEKLFF. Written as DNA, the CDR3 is TGTGCCAGCAGCGCTCCAGGGACAGCAACTAATGAAAAACTGTTTTTT.

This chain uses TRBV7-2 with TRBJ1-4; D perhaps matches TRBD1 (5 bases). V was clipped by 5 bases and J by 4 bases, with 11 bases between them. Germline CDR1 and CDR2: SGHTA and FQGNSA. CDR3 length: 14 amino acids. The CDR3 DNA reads TGTGCCAGCAGCCCGGGACTGTATAATGAAAAACTGTTTTTT. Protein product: CASSPGLYNEKLFF.

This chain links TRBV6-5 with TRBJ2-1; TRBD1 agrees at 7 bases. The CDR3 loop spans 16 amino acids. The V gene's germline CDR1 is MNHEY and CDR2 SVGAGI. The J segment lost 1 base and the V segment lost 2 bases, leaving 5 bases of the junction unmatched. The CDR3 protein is CASSYRGRLSYNEQFF. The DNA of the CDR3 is TGTGCCAGCAGTTACAGGGGGCGGCTATCCTACAATGAGCAGTTCTTC.

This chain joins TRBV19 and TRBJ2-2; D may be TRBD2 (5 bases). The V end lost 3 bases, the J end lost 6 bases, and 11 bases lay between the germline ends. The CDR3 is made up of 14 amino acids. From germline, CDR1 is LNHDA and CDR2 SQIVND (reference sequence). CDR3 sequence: CASSIYEGPGELFF. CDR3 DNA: TGTGCCAGTAGTATTTACGAGGGTCCCGGGGAGCTGTTTTTT.

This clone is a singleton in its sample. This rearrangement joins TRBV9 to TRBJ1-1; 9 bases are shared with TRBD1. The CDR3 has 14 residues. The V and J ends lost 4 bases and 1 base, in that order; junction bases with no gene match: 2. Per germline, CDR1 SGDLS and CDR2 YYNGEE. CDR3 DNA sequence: TGTGCCAGCAGCCCGGGACAGGGGAACACTGAAGCTTTCTTT. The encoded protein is CASSPGQGNTEAFF.

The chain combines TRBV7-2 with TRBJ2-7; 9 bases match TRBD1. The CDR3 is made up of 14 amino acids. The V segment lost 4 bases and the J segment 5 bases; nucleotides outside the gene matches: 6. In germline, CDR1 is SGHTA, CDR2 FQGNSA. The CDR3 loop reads CASSSGTGINEQYF. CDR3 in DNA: TGTGCCAGCAGCTCCGGGACAGGGATAAACGAGCAGTACTTC. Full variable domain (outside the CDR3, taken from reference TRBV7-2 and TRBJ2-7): GAGVSQSPSNKVTEKGKDVELRCDPISGHTALYWYRQSLGQGLEFLIYFQGNSAPDKSGLPSDRFSAERTGGSVSTLTIQRTQQEDSAVYLCASSSGTGINEQYFGPGTRLTVT.

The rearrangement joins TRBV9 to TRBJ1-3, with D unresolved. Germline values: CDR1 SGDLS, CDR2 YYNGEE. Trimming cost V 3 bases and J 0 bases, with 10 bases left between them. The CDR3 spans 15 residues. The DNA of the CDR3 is TGTGCCAGCAGCGAAACAAGTTTCTCTGGAAACACCATATATTTT. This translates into CASSETSFSGNTIYF.

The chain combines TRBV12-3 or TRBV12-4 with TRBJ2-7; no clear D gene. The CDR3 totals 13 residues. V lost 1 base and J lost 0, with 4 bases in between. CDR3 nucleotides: TGTGCCAGCAGTTTAGGGCGCTCCTACGAGCAGTACTTC. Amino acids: CASSLGRSYEQYF.

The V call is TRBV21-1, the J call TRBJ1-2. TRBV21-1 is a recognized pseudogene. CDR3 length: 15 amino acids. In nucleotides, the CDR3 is TGTGCCAGCAGCAAAGTAGAGGGGCTGGACTATGGCTACACCTTC. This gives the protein CASSKVEGLDYGYTF.